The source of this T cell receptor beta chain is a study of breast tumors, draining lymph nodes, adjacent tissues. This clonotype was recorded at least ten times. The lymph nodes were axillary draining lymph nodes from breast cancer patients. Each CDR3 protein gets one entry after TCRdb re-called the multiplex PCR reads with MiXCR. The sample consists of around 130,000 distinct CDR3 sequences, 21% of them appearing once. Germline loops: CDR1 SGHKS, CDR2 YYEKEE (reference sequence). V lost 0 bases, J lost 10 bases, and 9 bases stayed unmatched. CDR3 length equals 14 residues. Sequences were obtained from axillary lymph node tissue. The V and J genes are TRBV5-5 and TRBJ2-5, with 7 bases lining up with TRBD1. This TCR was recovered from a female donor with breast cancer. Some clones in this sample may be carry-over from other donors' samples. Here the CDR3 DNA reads TGTGCCAGCAGCTTGGATCTTATATGGGACAGCCAGTACTTC. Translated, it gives CASSLDLIWDSQYF.